Detailed here is one TCR beta chain. This specimen belongs to a study of blood T cell repertoires in COVID-19. Study-wide background: T cells, B-cell-depleted T cells, or PBMCs supplied cDNA or gDNA.

Assay: immunoSEQ multiplex PCR; the TCRdb copy retains only in-frame clones and omits some. The sample consists of 170,000 or so clones, approximately 80% of them appearing once. V lost 4 bases, J lost 4 bases, and 12 bases lay in between. Germline V gene sequence: CDR1 SGHDT, CDR2 YYEEEE. The length of the CDR3 is 14 residues. J is TRBJ1-5 and V is TRBV5-6, with D perhaps TRBD1 (5 bases). Material for sequencing was peripheral blood. The clonotype originates from a human donor in a cohort sampled during active COVID-19. The CDR3 sequence: CASSTGGANQPQHF. The CDR3 DNA reads as TGTGCCAGCAGCACAGGAGGGGCAAATCAGCCCCAGCATTTT.